This is a list of T cell receptor beta chains from one sample in a study of shared clonotypes between healthy human individuals. Assay: immunoSEQ multiplex PCR; the TCRdb copy retains only in-frame clones and omits some. The sample shows a few million clones, around 93% of them seen only once. The sequenced material came from naive CD4+ T cells from PBMCs. The receptors were gathered from a man between 18 and 35 years old in good health. Some clones in this sample may be carry-over from other donors' samples. The conserved cysteine and the conserved F or W are not part of the CDR3 here. Clone size appears in some rows only: once, few, many, or a class for an expanded clone.

size,J,V,CDR3
NA,TRBJ2-7,TRBV7-6,ASSSDRGHWDEQY
NA,TRBJ2-7,TRBV28,ASSPIAGGAIYEQY
NA,TRBJ1-2,TRBV5-1,ASSLRNAGTYGYT
once,TRBJ1-3,TRBV5-1,ASSLDRGNTIY
once,TRBJ1-2,TRBV5-1,ASSFGDYGYT
NA,TRBJ2-7,TRBV7-3,ASSEHGGASYEQY
NA,TRBJ1-5,TRBV28,ASSEGQVGVRPQH
NA,TRBJ2-7,TRBV28,ASSLTMDGHYGYEQY
NA,TRBJ2-3,TRBV11-2,ASSFTAGGPDTQY
NA,TRBJ1-1,TRBV11-2,ASSKVLTGGWAEAF
NA,TRBJ2-7,TRBV7-2,ASSRRGQDGPHEQY
NA,TRBJ2-5,TRBV19,ASSALGGSETQY
NA,TRBJ2-7,TRBV18,ASSPGEGEGEQY
NA,TRBJ1-1,TRBV4-3,ASSPGREDSEAF
NA,TRBJ1-1,TRBV6-4,ASSPGQYTEAF
NA,TRBJ2-7,TRBV5-1,ASSLGQGGEQY
NA,TRBJ1-1,TRBV6-5,ASRSGYRTEAF
NA,TRBJ1-5,TRBV15,ATSNYGQYQPQH
NA,TRBJ1-1,TRBV5-5,ASSLGISLGTAF
NA,TRBJ1-6,TRBV28,ASNRGPLNSPLH
NA,TRBJ2-1,TRBV28,ASSRGRSSYNEQF
NA,TRBJ2-7,TRBV30,AWGGQSYEQY
NA,TRBJ1-2,TRBV10-3,AISESSTGVDYGYT
NA,TRBJ2-2,TRBV9,ASSPRSTSSGRPGELF
once,TRBJ1-5,TRBV28,ASSFWAGGNQPQH
NA,TRBJ2-5,TRBV5-1,ASSLALAGPQETQY
NA,TRBJ2-4,TRBV7-9,ASSLGGQGTKNIQY
NA,TRBJ1-5,TRBV5-1,ASSLAPMGPAQPQH
NA,TRBJ2-2,TRBV4-1,ASSRQPRTGELF
NA,TRBJ2-2,TRBV27,ASSFGLVAGGSTGELF
NA,TRBJ2-2,TRBV18,ASSPGQPNTGELF
NA,TRBJ1-1,TRBV19,ASSARQLEAF
NA,TRBJ1-1,TRBV5-4,ASSLWGEAF
NA,TRBJ2-7,TRBV28,ASSYLPGQGGYEQY
NA,TRBJ1-2,TRBV25-1,ASSDGYGYT
few,TRBJ2-7,TRBV9,ASSVGQFTYEQY
NA,TRBJ1-5,TRBV19,ASSIVHRGPQPQH
NA,TRBJ2-5,TRBV7-2,ASSLASGRFLETQY
NA,TRBJ2-5,TRBV2,ASSETGNQETQY
NA,TRBJ2-2,TRBV18,ASSPQGLAVTLANTGELF
NA,TRBJ1-1,TRBV5-1,ASSLAFGEAF
NA,TRBJ2-3,TRBV7-5,ARSARGATLCTDTQY
few,TRBJ1-5,TRBV2,ASSVSGNQPQH
NA,TRBJ1-1,TRBV6-5,ASSYPQGPEAF
NA,TRBJ1-1,TRBV9,ASSPRQGFLNTEAF
NA,TRBJ2-7,TRBV10-3,AIRQEGYEQY
NA,TRBJ2-7,TRBV4-2,ASSQPVRSYEQY
NA,TRBJ2-7,TRBV15,ATSRDRDRGLVEQY
NA,TRBJ1-1,TRBV6-5,ASSYVANTEAF